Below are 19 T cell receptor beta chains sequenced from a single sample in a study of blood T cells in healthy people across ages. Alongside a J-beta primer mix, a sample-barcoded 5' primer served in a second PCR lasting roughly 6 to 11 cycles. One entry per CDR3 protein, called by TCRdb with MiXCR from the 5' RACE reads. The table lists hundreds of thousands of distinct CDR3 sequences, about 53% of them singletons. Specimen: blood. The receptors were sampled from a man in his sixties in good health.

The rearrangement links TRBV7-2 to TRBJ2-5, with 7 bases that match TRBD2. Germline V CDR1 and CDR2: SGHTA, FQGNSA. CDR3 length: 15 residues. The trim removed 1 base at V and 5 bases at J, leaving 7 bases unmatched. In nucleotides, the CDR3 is TGTGCCAGCAGCTTAGATGGACTAGATCTCGAGACCCAGTACTTC. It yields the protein CASSLDGLDLETQYF. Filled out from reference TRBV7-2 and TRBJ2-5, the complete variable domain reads GAGVSQSPSNKVTEKGKDVELRCDPISGHTALYWYRQSLGQGLEFLIYFQGNSAPDKSGLPSDRFSAERTGGSVSTLTIQRTQQEDSAVYLCASSLDGLDLETQYFGPGTRLLVL.

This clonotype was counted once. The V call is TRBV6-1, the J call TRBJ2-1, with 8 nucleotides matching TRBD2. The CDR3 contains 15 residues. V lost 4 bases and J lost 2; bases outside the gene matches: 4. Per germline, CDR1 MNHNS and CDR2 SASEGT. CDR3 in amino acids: CASSAPGLAYNEQFF. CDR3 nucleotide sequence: TGTGCCAGCAGTGCCCCGGGACTAGCCTACAATGAGCAGTTCTTC.

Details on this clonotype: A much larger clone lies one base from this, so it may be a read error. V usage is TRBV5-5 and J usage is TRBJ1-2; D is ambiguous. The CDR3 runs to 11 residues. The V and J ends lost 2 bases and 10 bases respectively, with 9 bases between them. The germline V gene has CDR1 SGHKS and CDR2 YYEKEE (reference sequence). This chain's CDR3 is CASSFDTDYTF. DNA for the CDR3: TGTGCCAGCAGCTTTGACACAGACTACACCTTC.

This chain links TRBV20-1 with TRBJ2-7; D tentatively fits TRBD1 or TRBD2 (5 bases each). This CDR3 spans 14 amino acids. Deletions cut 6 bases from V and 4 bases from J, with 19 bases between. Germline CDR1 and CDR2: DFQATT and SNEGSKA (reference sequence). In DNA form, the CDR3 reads TGCAGTGCCTATGGGACCCCCCGATCTTACGAGCAGTACTTC. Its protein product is CSAYGTPRSYEQYF.

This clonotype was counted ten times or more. The CDR3 is CASSLGGLQETQYF. The CDR3 DNA sequence: TGCGCCAGCAGCTTGGGGGGCCTTCAAGAGACCCAGTACTTC. The rearrangement joins TRBV5-1 to TRBJ2-5; perhaps TRBD1 as D (5 bases). Germline V lookup: CDR1 SGHRS, CDR2 YFSETQ. Between the trimmed V and J ends, which lost 0 bases and 2 bases, there was a span of 8 bases. The CDR3 contains 14 residues. The complete variable domain, with remaining parts taken from reference TRBV5-1 and TRBJ2-5, reads KAGVTQTPRYLIKTRGQQVTLSCSPISGHRSVSWYQQTPGQGLQFLFEYFSETQRNKGNFPGRFSGRQFSNSRSEMNVSTLELGDSALYLCASSLGGLQETQYFGPGTRLLVL.

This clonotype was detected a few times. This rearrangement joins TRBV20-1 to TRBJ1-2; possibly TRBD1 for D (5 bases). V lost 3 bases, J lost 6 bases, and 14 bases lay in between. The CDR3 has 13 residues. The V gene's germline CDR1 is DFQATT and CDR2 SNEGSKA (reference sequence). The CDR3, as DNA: TGCAGTGCTAGGGTCCGCGGGGGGGATGGCTACACCTTC. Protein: CSARVRGGDGYTF.

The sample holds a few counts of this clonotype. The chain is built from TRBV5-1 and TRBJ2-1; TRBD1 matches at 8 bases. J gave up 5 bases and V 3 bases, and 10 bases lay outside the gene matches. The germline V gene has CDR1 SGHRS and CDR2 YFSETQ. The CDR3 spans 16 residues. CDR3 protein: CASSSLPGTGNNEQFF. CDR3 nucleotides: TGCGCCAGCAGCTCGTTACCCGGGACAGGAAACAATGAGCAGTTCTTC.

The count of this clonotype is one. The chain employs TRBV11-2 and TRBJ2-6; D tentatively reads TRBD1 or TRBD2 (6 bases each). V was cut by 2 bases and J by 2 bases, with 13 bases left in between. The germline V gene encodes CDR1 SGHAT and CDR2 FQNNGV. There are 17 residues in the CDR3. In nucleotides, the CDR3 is TGTGCCAGCAGCTTATATGGGGGGCGGACTGGGGCCAACGTCCTGACTTTC. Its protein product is CASSLYGGRTGANVLTF.

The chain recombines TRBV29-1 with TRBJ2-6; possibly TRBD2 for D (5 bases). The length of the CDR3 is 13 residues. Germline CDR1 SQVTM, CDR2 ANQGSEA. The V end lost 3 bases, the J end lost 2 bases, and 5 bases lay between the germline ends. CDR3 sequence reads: CSVDGAGANVLTF. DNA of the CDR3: TGCAGCGTTGACGGGGCTGGGGCCAACGTCCTGACTTTC.

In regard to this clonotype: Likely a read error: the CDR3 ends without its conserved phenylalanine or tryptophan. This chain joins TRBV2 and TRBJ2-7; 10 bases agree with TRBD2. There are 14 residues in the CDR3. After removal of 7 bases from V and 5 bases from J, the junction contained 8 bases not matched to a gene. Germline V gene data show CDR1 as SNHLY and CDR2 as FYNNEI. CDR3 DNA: TGTGCCAGCACTTCAAAGCGGGGGGGCCACGAGCAGTACTTA. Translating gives CASTSKRGGHEQYL.

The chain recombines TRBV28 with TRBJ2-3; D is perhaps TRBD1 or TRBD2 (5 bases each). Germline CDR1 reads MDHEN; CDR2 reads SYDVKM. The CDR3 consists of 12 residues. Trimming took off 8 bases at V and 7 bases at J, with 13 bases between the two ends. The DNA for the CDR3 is TGTGCCAGCCGGGACGGAACCTATACGCAGTATTTT. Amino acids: CASRDGTYTQYF.

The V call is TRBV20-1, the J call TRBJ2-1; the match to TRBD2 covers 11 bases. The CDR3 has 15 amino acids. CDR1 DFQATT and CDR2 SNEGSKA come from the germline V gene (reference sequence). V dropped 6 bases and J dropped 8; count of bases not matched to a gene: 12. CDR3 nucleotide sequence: TGCAGTGCGAAGACTAGCGGGGTACCCGGGGATGAGCAGTTCTTC. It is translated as CSAKTSGVPGDEQFF.

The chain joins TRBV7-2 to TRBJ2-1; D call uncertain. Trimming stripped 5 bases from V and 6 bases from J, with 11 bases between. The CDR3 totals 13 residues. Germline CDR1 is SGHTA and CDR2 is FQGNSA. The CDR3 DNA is TGTGCCAGCAGCCAGTCGGCTACCAATGAGCAGTTCTTC. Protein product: CASSQSATNEQFF.

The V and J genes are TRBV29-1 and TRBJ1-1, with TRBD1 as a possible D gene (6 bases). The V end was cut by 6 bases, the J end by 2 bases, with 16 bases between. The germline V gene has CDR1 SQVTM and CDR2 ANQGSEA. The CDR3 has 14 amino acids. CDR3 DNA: TGCAGCGTGTCTCAGGACAGCCTCAACACTGAAGCTTTCTTT. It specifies CSVSQDSLNTEAFF.

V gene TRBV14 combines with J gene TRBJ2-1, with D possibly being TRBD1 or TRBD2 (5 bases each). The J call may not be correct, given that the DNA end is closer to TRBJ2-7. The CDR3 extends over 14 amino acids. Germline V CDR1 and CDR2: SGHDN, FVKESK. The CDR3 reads CASRHRSGPYEQYF. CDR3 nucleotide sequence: TGTGCCAGCAGACACAGGAGCGGCCCCTACGAGCAGTACTTC.

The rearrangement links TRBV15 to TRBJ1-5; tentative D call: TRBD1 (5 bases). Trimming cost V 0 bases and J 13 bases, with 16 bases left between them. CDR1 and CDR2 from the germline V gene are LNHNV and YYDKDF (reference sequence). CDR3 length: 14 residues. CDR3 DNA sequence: TGTGCCACCAGCAGAGACCAAGGGACCCTAAGACAGCATTTT. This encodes CATSRDQGTLRQHF.

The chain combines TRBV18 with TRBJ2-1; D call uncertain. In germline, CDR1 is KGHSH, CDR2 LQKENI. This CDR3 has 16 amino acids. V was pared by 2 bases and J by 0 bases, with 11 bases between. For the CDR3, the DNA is TGTGCCAGCTCACCAGCGGACGGTAGCTCCTACAATGAGCAGTTCTTC. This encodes CASSPADGSSYNEQFF.

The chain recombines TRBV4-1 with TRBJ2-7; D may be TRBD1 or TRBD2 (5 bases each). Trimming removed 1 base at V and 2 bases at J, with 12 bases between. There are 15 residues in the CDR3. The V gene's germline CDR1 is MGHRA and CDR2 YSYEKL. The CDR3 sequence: CASSQARDPAYEQYF. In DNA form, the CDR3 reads TGCGCCAGCAGCCAAGCCCGGGACCCCGCCTACGAGCAGTACTTC.

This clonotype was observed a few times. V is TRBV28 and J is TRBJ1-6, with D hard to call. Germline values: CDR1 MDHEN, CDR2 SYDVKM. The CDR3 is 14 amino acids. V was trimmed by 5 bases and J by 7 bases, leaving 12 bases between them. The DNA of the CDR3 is TGTGCCAGCAGTCTGGGTAGAGGGAATTCACCCCTCCACTTT. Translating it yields CASSLGRGNSPLHF. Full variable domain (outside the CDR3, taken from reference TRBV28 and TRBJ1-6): DVKVTQSSRYLVKRTGEKVFLECVQDMDHENMFWYRQDPGLGLRLIYFSYDVKMKEKGDIPEGYSVSREKKERFSLILESASTNQTSMYLCASSLGRGNSPLHFGNGTRLTVT.